The 13 T cell receptor beta chains presented below share a single source sample, sequenced in a study of beta chain features in type 1 diabetes. Notes on the study in general: Type 1 diabetes patients had moderately but significantly shorter TCRB CDR3s in all four CD4+ subsets.

Their target antigens are unknown. As every portion of the isolated RNA was reverse transcribed, the sequencing read expressed TCRB transcripts. Method: immunoSEQ multiplex PCR; TCRdb's copy keeps in-frame clones and lacks some. The sample includes approximately 250,000 clones, approximately 16% seen only once; the top ten take 0.07% to 0.095%. Sequenced sample: naive CD4+ T cells from blood. The receptors derive from a man younger than 40 with type 1 diabetes.

The rearrangement joins TRBV7-9 to TRBJ2-7; no clear D. V was shortened by 3 bases and J by 4 bases, with 4 bases between the two germline ends. The CDR3 is 11 residues long. Germline V gives CDR1 SEHNR, CDR2 FQNEAQ (reference sequence). The CDR3 spells CASSLRYEQYF. In DNA form, the CDR3 reads TGTGCCAGCAGCTTGAGGTACGAGCAGTACTTC. Full variable domain (rest looked up from reference TRBV7-9 and TRBJ2-7): DTGVSQNPRHKITKRGQNVTFRCDPISEHNRLYWYRQTLGQGPEFLTYFQNEAQLEKSRLLSDRFSAERPKGSFSTLEIQRTEQGDSAMYLCASSLRYEQYFGPGTRLTVT.

V gene TRBV5-1 combines with J gene TRBJ2-7; TRBD2 matches 8 bases. The CDR3 is 15 residues long. The germline V gene encodes CDR1 SGHRS and CDR2 YFSETQ. With 1 base clipped from V and 0 bases from J, the junction kept 3 bases outside the gene matches. The CDR3 DNA is TGCGCCAGCAGCTTGACTAGCGGAAACTCCTACGAGCAGTACTTC. It specifies CASSLTSGNSYEQYF.

This clone was seen a handful of times. The V call is TRBV25-1, the J call TRBJ1-3; D unclear. The CDR3 is made up of 13 amino acids. The V end lost 4 bases, the J end lost 4 bases, and 8 bases lay between the germline ends. Germline CDR1 is MGHDK and CDR2 is SYGVNS. The CDR3 region has the DNA TGTGCCAGCAGTGGTGCGGGCGGAAACACCATATATTTT. Amino acid sequence: CASSGAGGNTIYF.

V gene TRBV25-1 combines with J gene TRBJ2-2, with D unclear. V dropped 3 bases and J dropped 4 bases, with 12 bases sitting between them. CDR3 size: 15 residues. Germline assignment: CDR1 MGHDK and CDR2 SYGVNS. The CDR3: CASSEDSLGTGELFF. CDR3 DNA sequence: TGTGCCAGCAGTGAGGATAGCTTGGGCACCGGGGAGCTGTTTTTT.

The chain couples TRBV28 to TRBJ2-1; D uncertain. V was clipped by 4 bases and J by 9 bases, with 10 bases between them. Germline lookup yields CDR1 MDHEN and CDR2 SYDVKM. CDR3 length: 12 amino acids. As DNA, the CDR3 is TGTGCCAGCAGTTCTTTTAGTATTGAGCAGTTCTTC. Its translation: CASSSFSIEQFF.

The V and J genes are TRBV30 and TRBJ2-6, with D hard to call. Trimming cost V 0 bases and J 1 base, with 10 bases left between them. The V gene's germline CDR1 is GTSNPN and CDR2 SVGIG (reference sequence). The CDR3 has 16 amino acids. The chain's CDR3 is CAWSVQGTSGANVLTF. CDR3 DNA: TGTGCCTGGAGTGTACAAGGAACTTCTGGGGCCAACGTCCTGACTTTC.

In its sample, this clone was seen a few times. The chain is built from TRBV7-2 and TRBJ2-7; TRBD1 matches at 7 bases. There are 14 residues in the CDR3. The V gene's germline CDR1 is SGHTA and CDR2 FQGNSA. The ends lost 4 bases at V and 4 bases at J; junction bases unmatched: 7. The CDR3 sequence: CASSWDRSSYEQYF. The CDR3 coding sequence is TGTGCCAGCAGCTGGGACAGATCCAGTTACGAGCAGTACTTC.

For this clone: The sample has other DNA sequences that encode this CDR3 too. This chain connects TRBV29-1 to TRBJ1-2, with a tentative D call TRBD1 (6 bases). The ends were cut back, 4 bases at V and 5 bases at J, with 11 bases in the middle. CDR1 and CDR2 (germline): SQVTM, ANQGSEA. There are 12 residues in the CDR3. The CDR3 region is CSVVTGTYGYTF. The DNA for the CDR3 is TGCAGCGTTGTCACAGGGACGTATGGCTACACCTTC.

V gene TRBV11-2 combines with J gene TRBJ2-7, with D perhaps given as TRBD1 or TRBD2 (6 bases each). Germline values: CDR1 SGHAT, CDR2 FQNNGV. The CDR3 sequence is 15 residues long. The V end was cut by 7 bases, the J end by 0 bases, with 16 bases between. Here the CDR3 DNA reads TGTGCCAGCACCTCTAAGGGGGGAAGCTCCTACGAGCAGTACTTC. This gives the protein CASTSKGGSSYEQYF.

The rearrangement joins TRBV30 to TRBJ2-1; 9 positions agree with TRBD2. Germline V gene sequence: CDR1 GTSNPN, CDR2 SVGIG (reference sequence). V lost 4 bases to trimming and J lost 3 bases; unmatched junction nucleotides: 4. This CDR3 spans 14 amino acids. The CDR3 protein is CAWNSAGGYNEQFF. DNA for the CDR3: TGTGCCTGGAATTCAGCGGGAGGCTACAATGAGCAGTTCTTC.

This clone was seen more than once but under ten times. At one end the junction does not follow the germline gene, possibly because of a read error. The chain recombines TRBV5-4 with TRBJ2-2; D might be TRBD2 (5 bases). The V gene's germline CDR1 is SGHNT and CDR2 YYREEE (reference sequence). This CDR3 has 14 residues. In DNA form, the CDR3 reads TGTGCCAGCACCTTGCCCGGGGTTACCGGGGAGCTGTTTTTT. Its protein product is CASTLPGVTGELFF. Filled out from reference TRBV5-4 and TRBJ2-2, the complete variable domain reads ETGVTQSPTHLIKTRGQQVTLRCSSQSGHNTVSWYQQALGQGPQFIFQYYREEENGRGNFPPRFSGLQFPNYSSELNVNALELDDSALYLCASTLPGVTGELFFGEGSRLTVL.

As to this clone: At the DNA level, this CDR3 is encoded by other sequences in the same sample as well. The genes are TRBV14 and TRBJ2-3; D unresolved. V was clipped by 4 bases and J by 3 bases, with 2 bases between them. The length of the CDR3 is 11 residues. CDR1 SGHDN and CDR2 FVKESK come from the germline V gene. The CDR3 loop is CASSRTDTQYF. CDR3 in DNA: TGTGCCAGCAGCCGTACAGATACGCAGTATTTT. Full variable domain (outside the CDR3, taken from reference TRBV14 and TRBJ2-3): EAGVTQFPSHSVIEKGQTVTLRCDPISGHDNLYWYRRVMGKEIKFLLHFVKESKQDESGMPNNRFLAERTGGTYSTLKVQPAELEDSGVYFCASSRTDTQYFGPGTRLTVL.

The gene calls are TRBV27 and TRBJ2-6, with 8 bases aligning to TRBD1. CDR1 and CDR2 from the germline V gene are MNHEY and SMNVEV (reference sequence). The CDR3 sequence is 15 residues long. After removal of 5 bases from V and 8 bases from J, the junction contained 8 bases not matched to a gene. CDR3 residues: CASSTRTGSTNVLTF. CDR3 DNA: TGTGCCAGCAGTACCCGGACAGGGTCGACCAACGTCCTGACTTTC.